This T cell receptor beta chain was identified during a study of cytotoxic CD8 clonotypes in ibrutinib-treated CLL. The wider study: Among responders, 24 were partial and 2 complete; after median roughly 70 months, around 15 stayed remitted and about 12 progressed.

With 6 bases removed from V and 9 bases from J, the gap between germline ends came to 15 bases. CDR1 SGHAT and CDR2 FQNNGV come from the germline V gene. The CDR3 sequence is 14 residues long. Clones were read by immunoSEQ multiplex PCR, and TCRdb kept only the in-frame ones, dropping some. The table records 160,000 or so clones, roughly 77% of them present only once. The sequence derives from a human donor with chronic lymphocytic leukemia. The chain combines TRBV11-2 with TRBJ1-6, with D possibly being TRBD1 (6 bases). Here the sequenced sample was PBMCs, taken after 12 months of ibrutinib treatment. The CDR3 nucleotides read TGTGCCAGCAGACGGACAGACGCAGGTTCACCCCTCCACTTT. Amino acid sequence: CASRRTDAGSPLHF.